This is a list of T cell receptor beta chains from one sample in a study of cytomegalovirus exposure and HLA in healthy donors. Assay used: immunoSEQ multiplex PCR; TCRdb lists only in-frame clones, some missing. The data hold about 140,000 clones, with around 77% observed a single time. Input material: PBMCs. These receptors were collected from a man aged 25 to 45 in good health and CMV-seronegative. The CDR3 runs from the conserved cysteine through the conserved F or W. The D gene is left open where the match is weak. Clone size is stated in some rows and not others, as once, few, many or a class when expanded.

v_gene	abundance	j_gene	d_gene	CDR3aa	CDR3nt
TRBV28	NA	TRBJ2-3	NA	CASSKRTDTQYF	TGTGCCAGCAGCAAGAGGACAGATACGCAGTATTTT
TRBV2	NA	TRBJ1-2	TRBD1	CASRGQNTYTF	TGTGCCAGCAGGGGACAGAATACTTACACCTTC
TRBV2	NA	TRBJ1-3	TRBD1	CASSEGTGANTIYF	TGTGCCAGCAGTGAAGGAACAGGGGCGAACACCATATATTTT
TRBV21-1	NA	TRBJ1-3	NA	CASSPGGADTIYF	TGTGCCAGCAGTCCAGGGGGCGCGGACACCATATATTTT
TRBV6-1	NA	TRBJ2-7	NA	CASSPSFADSYEQYF	TGTGCCAGCAGTCCATCCTTCGCGGACAGCTACGAGCAGTACTTC
TRBV19	NA	TRBJ1-5	NA	CASRRWEGDRTEGPPNQPQHF	TGTGCCAGTAGGAGATGGGAGGGGGACCGAACTGAGGGACCTCCCAATCAGCCCCAGCATTTT
TRBV7-6	few	TRBJ2-1	TRBD2	CASSLGVAGYNEQFF	TGTGCCAGCAGCTTGGGGGTAGCGGGATACAATGAGCAGTTCTTC
TRBV19	NA	TRBJ2-7	NA	CASSTGHRTYEQYF	TGTGCCAGTAGTACAGGACACCGAACCTACGAGCAGTACTTC
TRBV7-9	few	TRBJ1-6	NA	CASSRTTLKDSPLHF	TGTGCCAGCAGCCGTACGACACTGAAAGATTCACCCCTCCACTTT
TRBV18	NA	TRBJ2-3	TRBD2	CASSGRGLDNTDTQYF	TGTGCCAGCTCAGGCCGGGGACTAGACAACACAGATACGCAGTATTTT
TRBV11-1	NA	TRBJ2-1	TRBD1	CASSSGTGAYNEQFF	TGTGCCAGCAGCTCCGGGACAGGGGCTTACAATGAGCAGTTCTTC
TRBV30	NA	TRBJ1-1	NA	CACHTGLNTEAFF	TGTGCCTGTCATACAGGGCTGAACACTGAAGCTTTCTTT
TRBV28	NA	TRBJ1-5	NA	CASSTGHQPQHF	TGTGCCAGCAGTACAGGGCATCAGCCCCAGCATTTT
TRBV10-3	NA	TRBJ1-5	NA	CAIKGGSNQPQHF	TGTGCCATCAAAGGAGGTAGCAATCAGCCCCAGCATTTT
TRBV5-1	NA	TRBJ1-2	NA	CASSFRADYGYTF	TGCGCCAGCAGCTTCAGGGCAGACTATGGCTACACCTTC
TRBV21-1	once	TRBJ2-1	NA	CASSKKQGWTNEQFF	TGTGCCAGCAGCAAAAAGCAGGGGTGGACCAATGAGCAGTTCTTC
TRBV5-1	NA	TRBJ1-3	TRBD1	CASSEGQGRNTIYF	TGCGCCAGCAGCGAGGGACAGGGTAGAAACACCATATATTTT
TRBV11-2	NA	TRBJ2-5	TRBD1	CASSTRTGMSETQYF	TGTGCCAGCAGCACGCGGACAGGGATGTCGGAGACCCAGTACTTC
TRBV7-6	NA	TRBJ2-7	NA	CASSFGGTYEQYF	TGTGCCAGCAGCTTCGGCGGAACCTACGAGCAGTACTTC
TRBV6-5	NA	TRBJ1-5	TRBD1	CASSWTGVNQPQHF	TGTGCCAGCAGTTGGACAGGGGTCAATCAGCCCCAGCATTTT
TRBV5-6	once	TRBJ2-3	TRBD1	CASSFGQGADTQYF	TGTGCCAGCAGCTTCGGACAGGGAGCAGATACGCAGTATTTT
TRBV7-8	NA	TRBJ2-5	TRBD2	CASSPRTSRETQYF	TGTGCCAGCAGCCCCCGGACTAGCAGAGAGACCCAGTACTTC
TRBV7-3	NA	TRBJ1-1	NA	CASSLTLDTEAFF	TGTGCCAGCAGCTTAACGCTAGACACTGAAGCTTTCTTT
TRBV5-1	NA	TRBJ2-3	NA	CASSVQAPSTDTQYF	TGCGCCAGCAGCGTCCAAGCTCCGAGCACAGATACGCAGTATTTT
TRBV11-2	NA	TRBJ1-2	NA	CASSVGGGGYTF	TGTGCCAGCAGCGTAGGGGGGGGTGGCTACACCTTC
TRBV2	NA	TRBJ2-1	TRBD2	CASSTGLAGHEQFF	TGTGCCAGCAGTACGGGACTAGCGGGCCATGAGCAGTTCTTC
TRBV6-4	NA	TRBJ2-1	TRBD2	CASSAEREAYNEQFF	TGTGCCAGCAGTGCTGAGCGGGAGGCCTACAATGAGCAGTTCTTC
TRBV28	NA	TRBJ2-7	TRBD2	CASSLLVRLAGGSYEQYF	TGTGCCAGCAGTTTATTAGTACGGCTAGCGGGAGGATCCTACGAGCAGTACTTC
TRBV28	NA	TRBJ2-7	NA	CASSQAGSYEQYF	TGTGCCAGCAGTCAGGCGGGGTCCTACGAGCAGTACTTC
TRBV9	NA	TRBJ2-1	NA	CASSVGASAYNEQFF	TGTGCCAGCAGCGTAGGAGCTAGCGCCTACAATGAGCAGTTCTTC
TRBV6-5	NA	TRBJ2-7	TRBD2	CASRSSGRINEQYF	TGTGCCAGCAGAAGTAGCGGGAGGATCAACGAGCAGTACTTC
TRBV6-6	few	TRBJ1-1	NA	CASSDGGALNTEAFF	TGTGCCAGCAGTGACGGGGGAGCCTTGAACACTGAAGCTTTCTTT
TRBV30	NA	TRBJ1-4	NA	CAGNTGPNEKLFF	TGTGCCGGGAATACAGGGCCTAATGAAAAACTGTTTTTT
TRBV5-1	NA	TRBJ2-5	NA	CASSFDRPQETQYF	TGCGCCAGCAGCTTTGACAGGCCCCAAGAGACCCAGTACTTC
TRBV27	NA	TRBJ2-3	TRBD2	CASSFLELAGEGSTQYF	TGTGCCAGCAGTTTTCTGGAACTAGCGGGAGAAGGGAGTACGCAGTATTTT
TRBV10-1	NA	TRBJ2-3	TRBD2	CASSVLADSTDTQYF	TGCGCCAGCAGTGTCCTAGCGGATAGCACAGATACGCAGTATTTT
TRBV6-6	NA	TRBJ1-2	NA	CASSSLAGYGYTF	TGTGCCAGCAGTTCCCTCGCAGGCTATGGCTACACCTTC
TRBV13	once	TRBJ2-5	TRBD1	CASSTRTGGTETQYF	TGTGCCAGCAGCACAAGGACAGGGGGCACGGAGACCCAGTACTTC
TRBV7-9	NA	TRBJ2-2	NA	CASSGSTGPGELFF	TGTGCCAGCAGCGGTTCTACTGGGCCCGGGGAGCTGTTTTTT
TRBV2	NA	TRBJ2-5	TRBD2	CASSELAGAGETQYF	TGTGCCAGCAGTGAGTTAGCGGGAGCTGGGGAGACCCAGTACTTC
TRBV11-2	NA	TRBJ2-7	TRBD2	CASTAAGGDSSYEQYF	TGTGCCAGCACCGCGGCGGGAGGGGACAGCTCCTACGAGCAGTACTTC
TRBV28	once	TRBJ2-2	NA	CASSFQAGSHTGELFF	TGTGCCAGCAGTTTTCAGGCGGGAAGCCACACCGGGGAGCTGTTTTTT